The count of the clone carrying this T cell receptor (beta chain) is one. The data belong to a study of blood T cell repertoires in COVID-19. Across the whole study: Acute and convalescent COVID-19 samples came from the United States, Italy and Spain.

In the original analysis: Reference gene primer amplification gave nucleated cell count estimates. Here immunoSEQ multiplex PCR was the method, and the copy in TCRdb shows in-frame clones only, minus some. The V and J calls and clone size are taken from that table; D and trimming were inferred from the DNA. This table has about 480,000 clones, around 85% appearing once. The recovered donors of Cohort 3 showed two negative PCRs, clearance, or symptom resolution. There are 15 residues in the CDR3. Germline V gives CDR1 SGHRS, CDR2 YFSETQ. V was clipped by 0 bases and J by 6 bases; unmatched bases: 6. The receptor was isolated from a woman aged 60-70 years who had recovered from COVID-19. What was sequenced was PBMCs or T cells enriched from blood (not recorded which). The V call is TRBV5-1, the J call TRBJ1-2; 9 bases are a match to TRBD1. The CDR3 DNA follows: TGCGCCAGCAGCTTGGTTGACAGGGGGAGGGATGGCTACACCTTC. This sequence encodes CASSLVDRGRDGYTF.